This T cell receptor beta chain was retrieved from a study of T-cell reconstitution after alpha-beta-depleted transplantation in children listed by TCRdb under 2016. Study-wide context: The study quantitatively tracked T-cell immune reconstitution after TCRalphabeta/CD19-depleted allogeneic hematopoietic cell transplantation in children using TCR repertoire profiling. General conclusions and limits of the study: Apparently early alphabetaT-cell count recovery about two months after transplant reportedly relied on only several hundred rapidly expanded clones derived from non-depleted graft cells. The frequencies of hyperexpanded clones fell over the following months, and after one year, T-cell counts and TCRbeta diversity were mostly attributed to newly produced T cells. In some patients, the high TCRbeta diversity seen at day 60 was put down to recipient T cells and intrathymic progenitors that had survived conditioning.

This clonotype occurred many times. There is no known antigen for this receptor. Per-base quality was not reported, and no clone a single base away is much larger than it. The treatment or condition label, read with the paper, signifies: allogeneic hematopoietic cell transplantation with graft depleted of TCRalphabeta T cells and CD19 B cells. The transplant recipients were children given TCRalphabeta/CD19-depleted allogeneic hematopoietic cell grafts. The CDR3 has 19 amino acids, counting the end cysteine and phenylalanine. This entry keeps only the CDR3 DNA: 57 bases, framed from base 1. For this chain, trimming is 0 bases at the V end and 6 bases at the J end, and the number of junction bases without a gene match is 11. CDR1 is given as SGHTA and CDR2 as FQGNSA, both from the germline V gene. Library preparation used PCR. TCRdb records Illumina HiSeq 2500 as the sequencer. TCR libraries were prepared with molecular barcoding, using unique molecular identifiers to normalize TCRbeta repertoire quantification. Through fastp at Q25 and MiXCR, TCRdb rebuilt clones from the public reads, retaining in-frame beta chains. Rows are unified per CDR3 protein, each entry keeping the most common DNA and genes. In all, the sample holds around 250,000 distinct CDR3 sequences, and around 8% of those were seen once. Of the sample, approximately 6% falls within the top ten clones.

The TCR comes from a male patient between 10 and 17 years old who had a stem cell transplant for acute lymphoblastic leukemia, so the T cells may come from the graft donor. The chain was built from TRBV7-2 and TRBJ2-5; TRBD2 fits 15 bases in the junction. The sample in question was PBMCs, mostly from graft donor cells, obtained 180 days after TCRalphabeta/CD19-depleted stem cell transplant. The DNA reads TGTGCCAGCAGCTTAGCGGGCGGACTAGCGGGGGGGCCCGGGAAGACCCAGTACTTC. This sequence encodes CASSLAGGLAGGPGKTQYF.